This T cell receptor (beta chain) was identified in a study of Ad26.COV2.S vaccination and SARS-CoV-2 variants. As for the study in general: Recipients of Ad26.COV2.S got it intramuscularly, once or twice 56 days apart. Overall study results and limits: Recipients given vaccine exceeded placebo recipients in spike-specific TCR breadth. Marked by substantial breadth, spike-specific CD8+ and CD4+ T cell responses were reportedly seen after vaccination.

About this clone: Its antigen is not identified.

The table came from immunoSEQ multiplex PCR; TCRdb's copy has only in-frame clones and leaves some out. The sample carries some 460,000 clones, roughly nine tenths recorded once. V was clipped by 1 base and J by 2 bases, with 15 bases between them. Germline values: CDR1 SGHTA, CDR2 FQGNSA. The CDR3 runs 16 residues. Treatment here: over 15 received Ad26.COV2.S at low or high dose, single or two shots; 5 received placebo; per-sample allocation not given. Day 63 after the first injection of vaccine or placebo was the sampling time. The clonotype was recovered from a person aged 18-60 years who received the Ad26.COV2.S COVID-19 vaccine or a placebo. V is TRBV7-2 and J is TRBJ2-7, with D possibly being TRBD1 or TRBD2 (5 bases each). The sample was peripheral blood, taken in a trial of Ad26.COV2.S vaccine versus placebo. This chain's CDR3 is CASSLESGTYPYEQYF. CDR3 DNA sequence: TGTGCCAGCAGCTTAGAATCAGGGACCTACCCCTACGAGCAGTACTTC.